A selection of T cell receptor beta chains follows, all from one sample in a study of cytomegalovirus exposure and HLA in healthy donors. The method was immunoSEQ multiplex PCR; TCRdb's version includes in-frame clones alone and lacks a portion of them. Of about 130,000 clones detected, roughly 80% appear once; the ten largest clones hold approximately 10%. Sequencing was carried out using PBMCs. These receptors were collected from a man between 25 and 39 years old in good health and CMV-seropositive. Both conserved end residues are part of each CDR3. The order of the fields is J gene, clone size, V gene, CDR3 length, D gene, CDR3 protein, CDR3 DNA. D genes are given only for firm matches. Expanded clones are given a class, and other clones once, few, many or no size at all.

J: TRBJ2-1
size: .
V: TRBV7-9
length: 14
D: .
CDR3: CASSFGQNQNEQFF
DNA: TGTGCCAGCAGCTTTGGACAAAATCAAAATGAGCAGTTCTTC

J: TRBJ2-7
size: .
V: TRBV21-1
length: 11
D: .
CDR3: CATPQGYEQYF
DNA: TGTGCCACCCCTCAGGGGTATGAGCAGTACTTC

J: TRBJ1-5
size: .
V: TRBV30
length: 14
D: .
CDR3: CAWSEGQPNQPQHF
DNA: TGTGCCTGGAGCGAAGGACAGCCCAATCAGCCCCAGCATTTT

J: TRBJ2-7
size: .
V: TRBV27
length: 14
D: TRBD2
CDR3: CASSLSSGGGEQYF
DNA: TGTGCCAGCAGTTTATCGAGCGGCGGGGGCGAGCAGTACTTC

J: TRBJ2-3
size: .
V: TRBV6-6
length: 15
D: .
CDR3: CASSYFQGLPDTQYF
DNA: TGTGCCAGCAGTTACTTTCAGGGCCTCCCAGATACGCAGTATTTT

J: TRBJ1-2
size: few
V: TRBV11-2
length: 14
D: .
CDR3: CASSRQQTGYGYTF
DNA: TGTGCCAGCAGCCGGCAGCAAACGGGATATGGCTACACCTTC

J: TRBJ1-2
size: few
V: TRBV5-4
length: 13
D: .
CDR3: CASSLERADGYTF
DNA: TGTGCCAGCAGCTTGGAACGAGCGGATGGCTACACCTTC

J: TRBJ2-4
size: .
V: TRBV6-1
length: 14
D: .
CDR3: CASSEVRAKNIQYF
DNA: TGTGCCAGCAGTGAAGTGAGAGCCAAAAACATTCAGTACTTC

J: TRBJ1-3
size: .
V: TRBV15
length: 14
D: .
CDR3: CATLQGNSGNTIYF
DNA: TGTGCCACCCTACAGGGCAACTCTGGAAACACCATATATTTT

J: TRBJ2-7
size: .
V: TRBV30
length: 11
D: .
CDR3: CAWSVGGEGEF
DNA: TGTGCCTGGAGTGTAGGCGGAGAGGGAGAATTC

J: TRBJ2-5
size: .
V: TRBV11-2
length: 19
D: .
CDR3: CASSPAGSGTLGFQETQYF
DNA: TGTGCCAGCAGCCCAGCAGGCTCGGGCACACTAGGATTCCAAGAGACCCAGTACTTC

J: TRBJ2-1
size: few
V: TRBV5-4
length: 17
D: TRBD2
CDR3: CASSLGGASGTHNEQFF
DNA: TGTGCCAGCAGCTTGGGTGGGGCTAGCGGGACTCACAATGAGCAGTTCTTC

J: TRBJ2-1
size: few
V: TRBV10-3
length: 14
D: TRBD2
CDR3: CAITQRESYNEQFF
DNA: TGTGCCATCACCCAGCGGGAGTCCTACAATGAGCAGTTCTTC

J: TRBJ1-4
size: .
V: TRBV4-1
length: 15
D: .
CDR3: CASSQQDSDNEKLFF
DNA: TGCGCCAGCAGCCAACAGGACAGTGACAATGAAAAACTGTTTTTT

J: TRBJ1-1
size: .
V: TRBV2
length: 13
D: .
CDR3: CASRSVGNTEAFF
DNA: TGTGCCAGCAGGTCTGTCGGGAACACTGAAGCTTTCTTT

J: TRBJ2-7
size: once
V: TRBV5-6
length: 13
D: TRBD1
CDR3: CASSLRTGDEQYF
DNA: TGTGCCAGCAGCTTGAGGACAGGGGACGAGCAGTACTTC

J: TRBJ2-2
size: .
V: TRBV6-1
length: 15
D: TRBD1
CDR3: CASSRTGSNTGELFF
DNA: TGTGCCAGCAGCCGGACAGGGTCGAACACCGGGGAGCTGTTTTTT

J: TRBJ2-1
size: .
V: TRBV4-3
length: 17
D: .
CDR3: CASSQDPSRERNNEQFF
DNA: TGCGCCAGCAGCCAAGATCCCAGTCGGGAGCGGAACAATGAGCAGTTCTTC

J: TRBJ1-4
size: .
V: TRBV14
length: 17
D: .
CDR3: CASSQGSGTRLNEKLFF
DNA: TGTGCCAGCAGCCAAGGGTCAGGGACACGCCTTAATGAAAAACTGTTTTTT

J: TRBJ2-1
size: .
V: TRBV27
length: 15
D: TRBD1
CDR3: CASSWGQGPLNEQFF
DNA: TGTGCCAGCAGTTGGGGACAGGGCCCACTCAATGAGCAGTTCTTC

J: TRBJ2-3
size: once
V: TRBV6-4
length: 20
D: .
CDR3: CASSDIERGLAVVWGDTQYF
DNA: TGTGCCAGCAGTGACATCGAACGGGGGCTAGCGGTGGTGTGGGGGGATACGCAGTATTTT

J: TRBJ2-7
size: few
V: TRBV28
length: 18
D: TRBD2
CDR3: CASSFLTSGSAKIYEQYF
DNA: TGTGCCAGCAGTTTCCTTACTAGCGGGAGTGCCAAAATCTACGAGCAGTACTTC

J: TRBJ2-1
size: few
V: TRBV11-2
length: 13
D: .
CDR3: CASQGTPYNEQFF
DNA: TGTGCCAGCCAGGGGACCCCCTACAATGAGCAGTTCTTC

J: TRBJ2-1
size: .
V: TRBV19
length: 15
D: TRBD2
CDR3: CASSIDGGRANEQFF
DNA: TGTGCCAGTAGTATAGACGGCGGGAGGGCCAATGAGCAGTTCTTC

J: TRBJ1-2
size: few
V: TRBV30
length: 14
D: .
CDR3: CAGGDVGAPYGYTF
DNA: TGTGCCGGGGGCGATGTAGGGGCGCCCTATGGCTACACCTTC

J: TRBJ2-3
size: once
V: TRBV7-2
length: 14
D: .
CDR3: CASSLGLLADTQYF
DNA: TGTGCCAGCAGCTTAGGTCTCCTAGCGGATACGCAGTATTTT

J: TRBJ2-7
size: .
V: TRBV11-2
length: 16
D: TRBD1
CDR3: CASSLARGQAPYEQYF
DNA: TGTGCCAGCAGCCTCGCCAGGGGACAGGCCCCCTACGAGCAGTACTTC

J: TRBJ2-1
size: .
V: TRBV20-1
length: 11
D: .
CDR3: CSASRYNEQFF
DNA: TGCAGTGCTAGCAGGTACAATGAGCAGTTCTTC

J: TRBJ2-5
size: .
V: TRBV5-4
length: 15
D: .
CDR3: CASSVSGGPGETQYF
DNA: TGTGCCAGCAGCGTTAGCGGCGGGCCGGGAGAGACCCAGTACTTC

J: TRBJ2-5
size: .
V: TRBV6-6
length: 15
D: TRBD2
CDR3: CASSLSGRWQETQYF
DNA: TGTGCCAGCAGTTTGAGCGGGAGATGGCAAGAGACCCAGTACTTC

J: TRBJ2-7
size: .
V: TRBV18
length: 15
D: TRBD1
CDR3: CASSPQGTGTYEQYF
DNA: TGTGCCAGCTCACCGCAAGGGACAGGGACCTACGAGCAGTACTTC

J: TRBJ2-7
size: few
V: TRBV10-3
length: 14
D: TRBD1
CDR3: CAISKGQGGYEQYF
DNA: TGTGCCATCAGTAAGGGACAGGGGGGCTACGAGCAGTACTTC

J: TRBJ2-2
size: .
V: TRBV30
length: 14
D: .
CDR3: CAWSGPGGTGELFF
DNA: TGTGCCTGGAGTGGGCCAGGGGGGACCGGGGAGCTGTTTTTT

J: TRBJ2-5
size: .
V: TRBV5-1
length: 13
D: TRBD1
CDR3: CASSPDRVETQYF
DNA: TGCGCCAGCAGCCCGGACAGGGTCGAGACCCAGTACTTC

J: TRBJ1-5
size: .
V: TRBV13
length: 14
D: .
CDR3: CASSSGVMNQPQHF
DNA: TGTGCCAGCAGCTCGGGGGTAATGAATCAGCCCCAGCATTTT

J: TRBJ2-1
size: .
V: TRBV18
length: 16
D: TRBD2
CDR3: CASSPRVAGGRNEQFF
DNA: TGTGCCAGCTCACCACGGGTAGCGGGAGGGCGGAATGAGCAGTTCTTC

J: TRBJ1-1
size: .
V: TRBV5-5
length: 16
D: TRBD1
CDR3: CASSFSRGTGTTEAFF
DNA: TGTGCCAGCAGCTTTTCCAGGGGGACAGGCACCACTGAAGCTTTCTTT

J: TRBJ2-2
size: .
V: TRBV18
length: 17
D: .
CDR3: CASSPLFGRGRTGELFF
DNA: TGTGCCAGCTCACCACTTTTCGGCAGGGGTAGAACCGGGGAGCTGTTTTTT

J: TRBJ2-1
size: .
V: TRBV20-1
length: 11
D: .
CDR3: CSARLRGEQFF
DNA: TGCAGTGCTAGATTACGAGGTGAGCAGTTCTTC

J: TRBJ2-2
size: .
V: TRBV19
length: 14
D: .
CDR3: CASRLRSNTGELFF
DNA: TGTGCCAGTAGGTTGAGAAGCAACACCGGGGAGCTGTTTTTT

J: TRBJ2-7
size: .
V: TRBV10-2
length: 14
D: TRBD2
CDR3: CASSVSSGSYEQYF
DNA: TGCGCCAGCAGTGTTTCTAGCGGCTCCTACGAGCAGTACTTC

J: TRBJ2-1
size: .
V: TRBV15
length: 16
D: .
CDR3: CATSRIYGGTRHEQFF
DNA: TGTGCCACCAGCAGAATCTACGGGGGTACAAGGCATGAGCAGTTCTTC

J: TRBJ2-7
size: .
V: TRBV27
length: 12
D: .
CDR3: CASRNPRYEQYF
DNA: TGTGCCAGCAGGAACCCCCGGTACGAGCAGTACTTC

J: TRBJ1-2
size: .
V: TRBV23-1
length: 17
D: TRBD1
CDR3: CASSARDRGHFNYGYTF
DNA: TGCGCCAGCAGTGCCCGGGACAGGGGTCATTTTAACTATGGCTACACCTTC

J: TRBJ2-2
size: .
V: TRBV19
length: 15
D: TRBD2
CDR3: CASSIWIRGAGELFF
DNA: TGTGCCAGTAGTATATGGATTCGGGGGGCCGGGGAGCTGTTTTTT

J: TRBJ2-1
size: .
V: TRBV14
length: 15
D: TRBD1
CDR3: CASSGGTGVLGEQFF
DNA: TGTGCCAGCAGCGGCGGGACAGGGGTCCTCGGGGAGCAGTTCTTC

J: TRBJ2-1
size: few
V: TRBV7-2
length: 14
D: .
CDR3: CASSLNRRANEQFF
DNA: TGTGCCAGCAGCTTAAACCGGAGGGCCAATGAGCAGTTCTTC

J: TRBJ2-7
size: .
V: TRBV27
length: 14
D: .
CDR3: CASSLGGGHYEQYF
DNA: TGTGCCAGCAGTTTAGGGGGGGGCCACTACGAGCAGTACTTC

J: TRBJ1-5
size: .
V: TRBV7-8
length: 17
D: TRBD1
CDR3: CASSPVVGQGANQPQHF
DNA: TGTGCCAGCAGCCCAGTCGTCGGACAGGGGGCCAATCAGCCCCAGCATTTT